Each of the 12 T cell receptor beta chains below was sequenced from the same sample in a study of blood T cell repertoires in COVID-19. The repertoire was sequenced with immunoSEQ multiplex PCR; TCRdb's copy has only in-frame clones and lacks some. The profile shows about 160,000 clones, approximately 80% of them singletons. Material: PBMCs or T cells enriched from blood (not recorded which). These receptors all come from a man aged 35-49 years who had recovered from COVID-19.

CDR3 sequence: CASKQRANTGELFF. The CDR3 DNA reads TGTGCCAGCAAACAGCGGGCGAACACCGGGGAGCTGTTTTTT. The chain uses TRBV9 and TRBJ2-2, with D possibly matching TRBD2 (6 bases). The CDR3 contains 14 residues. In germline, CDR1 is SGDLS, CDR2 YYNGEE. The V gene lost 6 bases and the J gene lost 0 bases, with 9 bases spanning the gap.

This rearrangement joins TRBV12-5 to TRBJ1-2; D unresolved. Looked up from germline, CDR1 is LGHNT and CDR2 is FRNRAP. Trimming stripped 3 bases from V and 5 bases from J, with 10 bases between. The CDR3 extends over 13 amino acids. CDR3 loop: CASGLVGAYGYTF. CDR3 coding DNA: TGTGCTAGTGGTTTAGTCGGAGCGTATGGCTACACCTTC.

CDR3 nucleotide sequence: TGTGCCAGCAGTGAAGGATTGACTAGCCGAGAGACCCAGTACTTC. This translates into CASSEGLTSRETQYF. V usage is TRBV6-1 and J usage is TRBJ2-5, with 7 bases matching TRBD2. Germline trimming cut 1 base from V and 4 bases from J; bases unmatched to any gene: 6. CDR1 MNHNS and CDR2 SASEGT come from the germline V gene. CDR3 size: 15 residues.

The chain joins TRBV7-8 to TRBJ2-5, with 9 bases that match TRBD2. CDR3 length: 16 amino acids. V shed 1 base, J shed 5 bases, and the junction held 8 bases outside the gene matches. Germline V CDR1 and CDR2: SGHVS, FQNEAQ. The CDR3, as DNA: TGTGCCAGCAGCTTAGGGCGGGGGGGCCGTTGGGAGACCCAGTACTTC. Amino acid sequence: CASSLGRGGRWETQYF.

This clone appeared a single time. J is TRBJ1-3 and V is TRBV7-9, with TRBD1 identical over 7 bases. Germline values: CDR1 SEHNR, CDR2 FQNEAQ (reference sequence). The CDR3 covers 14 residues. After removal of 3 bases from V and 2 bases from J, the junction contained 1 base not matched to a gene. Here the CDR3 reads CASSFTGAGNTIYF. The CDR3, as DNA: TGTGCCAGCAGCTTTACAGGGGCTGGAAACACCATATATTTT.

This sequence joins TRBV5-6 and TRBJ1-2; D unclear. The CDR3 covers 12 residues. In germline, CDR1 is SGHDT, CDR2 YYEEEE. V shed 4 bases and J shed 6 bases, with 10 bases lying between them. CDR3: CASSRVRDGYTF. CDR3 DNA: TGTGCCAGCAGCCGAGTTCGGGATGGCTACACCTTC.

This chain links TRBV29-1 with TRBJ2-7, with D perhaps matching TRBD2 (6 bases). Germline assignment: CDR1 SQVTM and CDR2 ANQGSEA. Trimming stripped 7 bases from V and 7 bases from J, with 17 bases between. The CDR3 totals 12 residues. CDR3 DNA sequence: TGCAGCGGCACCGGGTTGGGGAGGGAGCAGTACTTC. It is translated as CSGTGLGREQYF.

J is TRBJ2-1 and V is TRBV14; 8 nucleotides align to TRBD1. Germline trimming cut 4 bases from V and 4 bases from J; bases unmatched to any gene: 3. Per the germline V gene, CDR1 is SGHDN and CDR2 is FVKESK. The CDR3 has 14 residues. For the CDR3, the DNA is TGTGCCAGCAGCCTGGACAGGGTTTACAATGAGCAGTTCTTC. As protein: CASSLDRVYNEQFF.

The V gene is TRBV2, the J gene TRBJ1-2; 10 bases map to TRBD1. The CDR3 covers 15 residues. V dropped 4 bases and J dropped 7; count of bases not matched to a gene: 9. Per the germline V gene, CDR1 is SNHLY and CDR2 is FYNNEI. CDR3 residues: CASSGERDRGAGYTF. The CDR3 DNA sequence: TGTGCCAGCAGTGGGGAGAGGGACAGGGGAGCTGGCTACACCTTC.

The V and J genes are TRBV7-6 and TRBJ1-1; TRBD1 might be the D (6 bases). The V and J ends lost 0 bases and 2 bases respectively, with 22 bases between them. This CDR3 is built from 19 residues. Germline V CDR1 and CDR2: SGHVS, FNYEAQ. The CDR3 sequence is CASSLALNNRGGDNTEAFF. The DNA for the CDR3 is TGTGCCAGCAGCTTAGCGTTAAACAATAGGGGGGGGGACAACACTGAAGCTTTCTTT.

J is TRBJ1-5 and V is TRBV24-1, with D maybe TRBD1 (5 bases). V was pared by 10 bases and J by 6 bases, with 18 bases between. The germline CDR1 and CDR2 sequences are KGHDR and SFDVKD. The CDR3 length is 14 residues. CDR3 amino acids: CATAPDQGSQPQHF. DNA of the CDR3: TGTGCCACTGCTCCTGACCAGGGAAGTCAGCCCCAGCATTTT.

This clone was seen only a few times. V gene TRBV18 combines with J gene TRBJ1-5, with D uncertain. The CDR3 runs to 13 residues. Per germline, CDR1 KGHSH and CDR2 LQKENI. The V gene lost 3 bases and the J gene lost 7 bases, with 10 bases spanning the gap. Here the CDR3 reads CASSPDSRQPQHF. As DNA, the CDR3 is TGTGCCAGCTCACCTGACTCTAGGCAGCCCCAGCATTTT.